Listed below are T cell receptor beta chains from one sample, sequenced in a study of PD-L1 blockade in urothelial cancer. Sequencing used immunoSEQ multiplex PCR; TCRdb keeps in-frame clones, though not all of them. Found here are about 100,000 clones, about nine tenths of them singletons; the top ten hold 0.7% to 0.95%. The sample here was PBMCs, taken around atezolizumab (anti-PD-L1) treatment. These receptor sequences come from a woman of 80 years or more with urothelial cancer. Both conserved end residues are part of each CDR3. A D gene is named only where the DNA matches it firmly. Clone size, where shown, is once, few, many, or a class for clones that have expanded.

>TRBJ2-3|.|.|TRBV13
CASSYTGSTDTQYF
TGTGCCAGCAGCTATACAGGGAGCACAGATACGCAGTATTTT
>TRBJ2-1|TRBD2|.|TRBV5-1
CASSGLASDEQFF
TGCGCCAGCAGCGGACTAGCGTCGGATGAGCAGTTCTTC
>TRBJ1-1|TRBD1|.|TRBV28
CASSFEGGYEAFF
TGTGCCAGCAGTTTTGAAGGGGGCTACGAAGCTTTCTTT
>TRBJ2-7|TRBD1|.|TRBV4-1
CASSQEQGRAYEQYF
TGCGCCAGCAGCCAAGAACAGGGGCGGGCCTACGAGCAGTACTTC
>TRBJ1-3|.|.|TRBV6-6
CASSYEGEVNTIYF
TGTGCCAGCAGTTACGAGGGTGAAGTGAACACCATATATTTT
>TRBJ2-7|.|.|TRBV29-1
CSVEGLSYEQYF
TGCAGCGTTGAGGGACTTTCCTACGAGCAGTACTTC
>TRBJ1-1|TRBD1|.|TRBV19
CASIGDRAHTEAFF
TGTGCCAGCATTGGGGACAGGGCCCACACTGAAGCTTTCTTT
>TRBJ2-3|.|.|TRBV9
CASSPSPGATDTQYF
TGTGCCAGCAGCCCGAGTCCTGGGGCCACAGATACGCAGTATTTT
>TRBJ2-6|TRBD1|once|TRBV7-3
CASSYDRGGSGANVLTF
TGTGCCAGCAGCTACGACAGGGGAGGCTCTGGGGCCAACGTCCTGACTTTC
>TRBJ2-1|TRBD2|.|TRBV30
CAWSPGLAGPSYNEQFF
TGTGCCTGGAGTCCGGGACTAGCGGGCCCATCCTACAATGAGCAGTTCTTC
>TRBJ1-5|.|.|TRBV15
CATSRVYRNQPQHF
TGTGCCACCAGCAGAGTTTATCGTAATCAGCCCCAGCATTTT
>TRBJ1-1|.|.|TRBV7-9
CASSLDRSMNTEAFF
TGTGCCAGCAGCTTGGACAGATCCATGAACACTGAAGCTTTCTTT
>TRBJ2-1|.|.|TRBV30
CAWSPGVINEQFF
TGTGCCTGGTCCCCAGGGGTGATCAATGAGCAGTTCTTC
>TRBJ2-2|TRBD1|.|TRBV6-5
CASMVGTGYPGELFF
TGTGCCAGCATGGTGGGGACAGGGTACCCCGGGGAGCTGTTTTTT
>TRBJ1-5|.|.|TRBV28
CASSLFSIHSNQPQHF
TGTGCCAGCAGTTTATTTTCCATACATAGCAATCAGCCCCAGCATTTT
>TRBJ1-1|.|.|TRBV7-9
CASSSTSNTEAFF
TGTGCCAGCAGCTCGACATCGAACACTGAAGCTTTCTTT
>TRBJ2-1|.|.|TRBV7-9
CASSPRGSISYNEQFF
TGTGCCAGCAGCCCTAGAGGGTCGATATCCTACAATGAGCAGTTCTTC
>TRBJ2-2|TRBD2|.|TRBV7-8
CASSATSGRGTGELFF
TGTGCCAGCAGCGCGACTAGCGGGAGAGGCACCGGGGAGCTGTTTTTT
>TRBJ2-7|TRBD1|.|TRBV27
CASSLYGTAYEQYF
TGTGCCAGCAGTTTATACGGGACAGCTTACGAGCAGTACTTC
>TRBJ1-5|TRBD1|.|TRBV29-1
CSVGDRGNQPQHF
TGCAGCGTTGGGGACAGGGGCAATCAGCCCCAGCATTTT
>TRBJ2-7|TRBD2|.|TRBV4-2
CASSQDTSGRYEQYF
TGTGCCAGCAGCCAGGATACTAGCGGGAGGTACGAGCAGTACTTC
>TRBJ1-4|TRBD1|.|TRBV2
CASSPGQLLATNEKLFF
TGTGCCAGCAGCCCGGGACAGCTCCTTGCAACTAATGAAAAACTGTTTTTT